This T cell receptor (beta chain) was identified in a study of CD8 T cells in ankylosing spondylitis. TCRdb used MiXCR to reprocess the 5' RACE reads, holding one entry per CDR3 protein. The sample lists roughly 250,000 distinct CDR3 sequences, 7.5% to 9% occurring once. This clonotype was counted many times. Per the germline V gene, CDR1 is SEHNR and CDR2 is FQNEAQ (reference sequence). The CDR3 spans 13 residues. V was cut by 7 bases and J by 4 bases, with 13 bases left in between. This TCR was sampled from a male donor with ankylosing spondylitis or in good health (not recorded which). The sample taken for sequencing was blood, either unsorted or a sorted T cell fraction (not recorded which). This chain links TRBV7-9 with TRBJ1-1, with D unclear. The CDR3 DNA reads as TGTGCCAGCATCGCCCCGTGGGGCACTGAAGCTTTCTTT. It is translated as CASIAPWGTEAFF.